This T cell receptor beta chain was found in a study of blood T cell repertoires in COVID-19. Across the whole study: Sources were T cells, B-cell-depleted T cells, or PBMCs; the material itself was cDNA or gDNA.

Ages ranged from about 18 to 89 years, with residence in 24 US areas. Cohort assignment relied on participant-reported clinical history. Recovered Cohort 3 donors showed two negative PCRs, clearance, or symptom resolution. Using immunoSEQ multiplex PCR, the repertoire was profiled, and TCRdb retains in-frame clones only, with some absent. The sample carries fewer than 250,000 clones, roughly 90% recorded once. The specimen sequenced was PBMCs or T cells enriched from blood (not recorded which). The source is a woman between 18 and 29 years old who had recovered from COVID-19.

The CDR3 is CASSSKTGGQTGELFF. The CDR3 nucleotides are TGCGCCAGCAGCTCTAAAACGGGGGGGCAGACCGGGGAGCTGTTTTTT. V is TRBV5-1 and J is TRBJ2-2; 8 bases match TRBD2. CDR3 size: 16 residues. Germline assignment: CDR1 SGHRS and CDR2 YFSETQ. V trimming: 3 bases; J trimming: 5 bases; junction bases outside the gene matches: 9. The whole variable domain, filled in from reference TRBV5-1 and TRBJ2-2, reads KAGVTQTPRYLIKTRGQQVTLSCSPISGHRSVSWYQQTPGQGLQFLFEYFSETQRNKGNFPGRFSGRQFSNSRSEMNVSTLELGDSALYLCASSSKTGGQTGELFFGEGSRLTVL.